This entry describes one T cell receptor beta chain. The CDR3 consists of 13 residues. V lost 5 bases, J lost 4 bases, and 8 bases lay in between. Germline V gene lookup returns CDR1 MNHEY and CDR2 SVGAGI. This specimen belongs to a study of shared clonotypes between healthy human individuals. Clones were sequenced by immunoSEQ multiplex PCR, and TCRdb holds only the in-frame ones, with some missing. The repertoire includes roughly 1,800,000 clones, approximately 94% of them detected once, and roughly 1.2% sits in the top ten. Naive-designated CD8 cells lacked CD45RO, were positively enriched for CCR7, and omitted terminally differentiated effector memory CD45RA+ cells.

This chain joins TRBV6-5 and TRBJ2-2; no clear D gene. This clonotype originated in a man between 18 and 29 years old in good health. The sample comprised naive CD8+ T cells sorted from blood. CDR3 nucleotide sequence: TGTGCCAGCAGTATCTCAGGCACCGGGGAGCTGTTTTTT. Translating it yields CASSISGTGELFF.